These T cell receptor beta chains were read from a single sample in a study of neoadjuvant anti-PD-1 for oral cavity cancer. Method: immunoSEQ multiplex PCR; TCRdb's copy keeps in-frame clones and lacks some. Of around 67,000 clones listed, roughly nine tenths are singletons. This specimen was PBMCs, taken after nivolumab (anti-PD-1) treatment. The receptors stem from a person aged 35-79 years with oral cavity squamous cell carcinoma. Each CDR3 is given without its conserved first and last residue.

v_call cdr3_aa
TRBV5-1 ASSLGQGAEKLF
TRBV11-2 ASSLGGAYTQY
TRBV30 AWSSRGTGSEKLF
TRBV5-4 ASSFPLGGLHEQY
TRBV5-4 ASSRGRPGRLPNTEAF
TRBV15 ATSRDSRAGYEQY
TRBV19 ASSLMDAGETQY
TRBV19 ASRRAGLAGELF
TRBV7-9 ASSHMQGAHTEAF
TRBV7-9 ASSKDRVYYEQY
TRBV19 ASSGQTSGSSYEQY
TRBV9 ASSVVYGGRGTEAF
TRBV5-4 ASRPGGEDTQY
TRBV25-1 AKKGRPVEQY
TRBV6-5 ASSYSIDTANYGYT
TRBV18 ASSPRDGETQY
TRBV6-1 ASSEPSSYEQY
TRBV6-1 ASSRTDGNTIY
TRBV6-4 ASSVSILSTEAF
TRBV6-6 ASSTEYPPRYEQY
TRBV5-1 ASRGQASQETQY
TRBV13 ASPQGGRKGREQY
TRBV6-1 ASSETTGPVGYSSNQPQH
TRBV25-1 ASSEGSGIDGYT